This note documents a single T cell receptor (beta chain) sequence. Its antigen is unknown. This sample was included in a study of beta chain features in type 1 diabetes. Findings of the study overall: Fewer junction insertions and more nucleotide deletions appeared in type 1 diabetes patients.

Trimming cost V 3 bases and J 3 bases, with 12 bases left between them. The CDR3 spans 14 residues. CDR1 and CDR2 (germline): KGHSH, LQKENI. Expressed TCRB transcripts got sequenced, as all isolated RNA was reverse transcribed. TCRdb's table, derived via immunoSEQ multiplex PCR, lists solely in-frame clones and lacks some. This repertoire shows about 290,000 clones, about 7.8% found once; its top ten account for more than 1%. The V gene is TRBV18, the J gene TRBJ2-7; D is possibly TRBD1 (6 bases). The sample taken for sequencing was central memory CD4+ T cells from blood. This clonotype was sampled from a woman between 18 and 30 years old in good health. The CDR3 reads CASSPWTAFYEQYF. CDR3 coding DNA: TGTGCCAGCTCACCTTGGACAGCGTTCTACGAGCAGTACTTC. Drawing the rest from reference TRBV18 and TRBJ2-7, the complete variable domain is NAGVMQNPRHLVRRRGQEARLRCSPMKGHSHVYWYRQLPEEGLKFMVYLQKENIIDESGMPKERFSAEFPKEGPSILRIQQVVRGDSAAYFCASSPWTAFYEQYFGPGTRLTVT.